The 21 T cell receptor beta chains given below trace back to one sample, sequenced in a study of cytomegalovirus exposure and HLA in healthy donors. In the PCR, 60 Vbeta and 13 Jbeta primers were used. Sequenced by immunoSEQ multiplex PCR; TCRdb stores in-frame clones only, minus some. The sample has over 150,000 clones, approximately 80% seen once. The sequenced sample consisted of PBMCs. Receptors were obtained from a middle-aged woman in good health and CMV-seropositive.

The chain employs TRBV29-1 and TRBJ2-7, with TRBD2 matching over 9 bases. The CDR3 is 14 residues long. CDR1 and CDR2 (germline): SQVTM, ANQGSEA. V lost 7 bases, J lost 5 bases, and 12 bases stayed unmatched. DNA for the CDR3: TGCAGCGCCCGCCCGGCTAGCGGGAACCACGAGCAGTACTTC. Translation gives CSARPASGNHEQYF.

The chain joins TRBV4-2 to TRBJ1-3; tentatively, D is TRBD1 (5 bases). The CDR3 extends over 16 amino acids. V lost 4 bases, J lost 2 bases, and 15 bases lay in between. The germline V gene has CDR1 LGHNA and CDR2 YNFKEQ. The CDR3 bases are TGTGCCAGCAGCCCGGGCTACCAAGGGGCTGGAAACACCATATATTTT. It encodes CASSPGYQGAGNTIYF.

The chain combines TRBV5-1 with TRBJ1-3, with TRBD1 as a possible D gene (6 bases). CDR3 length: 17 residues. V was clipped by 1 base and J by 1 base, with 15 bases between them. Germline V gives CDR1 SGHRS, CDR2 YFSETQ. CDR3 in DNA: TGCGCCAGCAGCTTGAAGCCCCCAGGGGATTCTGGAAACACCATATATTTT. This codes for CASSLKPPGDSGNTIYF.

The chain carries TRBV27 and TRBJ2-7, with TRBD1 as a possible D gene (7 bases). Germline CDR1 MNHEY, CDR2 SMNVEV (reference sequence). The V end was cut by 5 bases, the J end by 2 bases, with 10 bases between. The CDR3 totals 13 residues. The CDR3: CASSGGTAYEQYF. The CDR3 DNA follows: TGTGCCAGCAGTGGGGGGACAGCCTACGAGCAGTACTTC.

The chain carries TRBV19 and TRBJ1-1, with D hard to call. The CDR3 sequence is 13 residues long. The germline V gene encodes CDR1 LNHDA and CDR2 SQIVND (reference sequence). The V and J ends lost 4 bases and 1 base respectively, with 7 bases between them. In nucleotides, the CDR3 is TGTGCCAGTAGTAGGTGGGCGAACACTGAAGCTTTCTTT. Its translation: CASSRWANTEAFF.

This clone came up once. The CDR3 loop is CASNREGADTQYF. The CDR3 region has the DNA TGTGCCAGCAACAGAGAGGGCGCAGATACGCAGTATTTT. The chain employs TRBV9 and TRBJ2-3, with a possible D match to TRBD2 (5 bases). The V gene lost 6 bases and the J gene lost 4 bases, with 12 bases spanning the gap. Germline assignment: CDR1 SGDLS and CDR2 YYNGEE. The CDR3 is 13 amino acids. The variable domain in full, completed from reference TRBV9 and TRBJ2-3, reads DSGVTQTPKHLITATGQRVTLRCSPRSGDLSVYWYQQSLDQGLQFLIQYYNGEERAKGNILERFSAQQFPDLHSELNLSSLELGDSALYFCASNREGADTQYFGPGTRLTVL.

This clone appeared a few times. The chain links TRBV29-1 to TRBJ1-2; D may be TRBD1 (6 bases). V lost 2 bases to trimming and J lost 1 base, with 8 bases between them. The CDR3 is made up of 13 amino acids. Germline V gene data show CDR1 as SQVTM and CDR2 as ANQGSEA. CDR3 DNA: TGCAGCGTTGAACAGGGGCTTAACTATGGCTACACCTTC. Its translation is CSVEQGLNYGYTF.

This rearrangement joins TRBV19 to TRBJ2-3; D remains unclear. The CDR3 spans 15 residues. Germline values: CDR1 LNHDA, CDR2 SQIVND (reference sequence). With 3 bases removed from V and 0 bases from J, the gap between germline ends came to 10 bases. The CDR3 nucleotides are TGTGCCAGTAGTATCGTTGGGCAGAGCACAGATACGCAGTATTTT. Its translation is CASSIVGQSTDTQYF.

The V call is TRBV29-1, the J call TRBJ2-7, with 12 bases fitting TRBD2. V gave up 6 bases and J gave up 3 bases; unmatched junction bases: 12. Germline CDR1 reads SQVTM; CDR2 reads ANQGSEA. The CDR3 loop spans 16 amino acids. The CDR3 region has the DNA TGCAGCGTCTACAGGGGACTAGCGGGCACTTACTACGAGCAGTACTTC. It encodes CSVYRGLAGTYYEQYF.

A single count supports this clone. The rearrangement uses TRBV27 and TRBJ1-1; 7 bases fit TRBD1. The CDR3 runs to 15 residues. The V gene's germline CDR1 is MNHEY and CDR2 SMNVEV (reference sequence). The V gene end was trimmed by 4 bases and the J gene end by 1 base; junction bases not matched to a gene: 6. Written as DNA, the CDR3 is TGTGCCAGCAGTTCCCACCCAGGGGGGAACACTGAAGCTTTCTTT. It is translated as CASSSHPGGNTEAFF.

The gene calls are TRBV10-1 and TRBJ2-7; D may be TRBD2 (5 bases). Germline CDR1 is WNHNN and CDR2 is SYGVQD (reference sequence). The CDR3 is 16 amino acids. Trimming removed 4 bases from V and 0 bases from J, with 16 bases in between. The CDR3 reads CASSAFDGRNSYEQYF. CDR3 DNA sequence: TGCGCCAGCAGTGCATTTGATGGGAGAAACTCCTACGAGCAGTACTTC.

This clone was seen more than once but under ten times. The CDR3 spells CASWTRGDSYNEQFF. In DNA, the CDR3 is TGTGCCAGCTGGACTCGCGGGGACTCCTACAATGAGCAGTTCTTC. The J gene is TRBJ2-1, the V gene TRBV27, with D possibly TRBD2 on 6 matching bases. The V gene's germline CDR1 is MNHEY and CDR2 SMNVEV (reference sequence). V was cut by 8 bases and J by 0 bases, with 14 bases left in between. The CDR3 is made up of 15 amino acids.

This chain connects TRBV19 to TRBJ2-2, with D unclear. This CDR3 contains 14 residues. Germline lookup yields CDR1 LNHDA and CDR2 SQIVND (reference sequence). The V end lost 4 bases, the J end lost 2 bases, and 8 bases lay between the germline ends. The CDR3, as DNA: TGTGCCAGTAGTACCCGACTTAACACCGGGGAGCTGTTTTTT. As protein: CASSTRLNTGELFF.

This clone is a singleton in its sample. The rearrangement uses TRBV11-2 and TRBJ2-4; 14 nucleotides align to TRBD2. Trimming at V came to 2 bases and at J to 0 bases, leaving 6 bases not matched to a gene. This CDR3 contains 19 residues. Germline V gene sequence: CDR1 SGHAT, CDR2 FQNNGV. CDR3 bases: TGTGCCAGCAGCTTAATAGGCGGACTAGCGGGAGGAGCCAAAAACATTCAGTACTTC. Its protein is CASSLIGGLAGGAKNIQYF.

The V and J genes are TRBV11-2 and TRBJ2-5, with 16 bases fitting TRBD2. Germline V gene sequence: CDR1 SGHAT, CDR2 FQNNGV. Trimming cost V 5 bases and J 4 bases; bases outside gene matches: 10. The length of the CDR3 is 18 residues. The CDR3 DNA reads TGTGCCAGCAGCGGCGGGACTAGCGGGAGGGCCACGGGAGAGACCCAGTACTTC. Amino acid sequence: CASSGGTSGRATGETQYF.

The chain employs TRBV28 and TRBJ1-2; a possible D gene is TRBD1 (5 bases). Germline V gene data show CDR1 as MDHEN and CDR2 as SYDVKM. The CDR3 contains 15 residues. V was trimmed by 5 bases and J by 2 bases, leaving 15 bases between them. CDR3 loop: CASSPPRGSNYGYTF. DNA of the CDR3: TGTGCCAGCAGTCCCCCCCGGGGGAGCAACTATGGCTACACCTTC.

The sample holds one count of this clone. V gene TRBV5-1 combines with J gene TRBJ2-3; TRBD2 is a possible D gene (5 bases). Trimming removed 3 bases from V and 2 bases from J, with 19 bases in between. Germline CDR1 is SGHRS and CDR2 is YFSETQ. The length of the CDR3 is 17 residues. Here the CDR3 DNA reads TGCGCCAGCAGCTGGGGTACTAGTAAATCCGACACAGATACGCAGTATTTT. It encodes CASSWGTSKSDTDTQYF.

The chain combines TRBV19 with TRBJ2-6; possible D gene TRBD1, 6 bases. The CDR3 loop spans 16 amino acids. V lost 2 bases and J 1 base, leaving 9 bases between the germline ends. Germline V lookup: CDR1 LNHDA, CDR2 SQIVND (reference sequence). CDR3 amino acids: CASSIFTGSGANVLTF. The CDR3 bases are TGTGCCAGTAGTATATTTACAGGGTCTGGGGCCAACGTCCTGACTTTC.

The chain carries TRBV19 and TRBJ2-3; TRBD2 matches 8 bases. The CDR3 is 15 residues long. V lost 3 bases, J lost 6 bases, and 8 bases stayed unmatched. Germline assignment: CDR1 LNHDA and CDR2 SQIVND (reference sequence). The CDR3 is CASSIPGLAVDTQYF. Written as DNA, the CDR3 is TGTGCCAGTAGTATCCCCGGACTAGCCGTGGATACGCAGTATTTT.

This chain links TRBV11-2 with TRBJ1-5; tentative D call: TRBD1 (5 bases). Germline V gives CDR1 SGHAT, CDR2 FQNNGV. The CDR3 consists of 15 residues. The V end was cut by 3 bases, the J end by 0 bases, with 9 bases between. The CDR3 coding sequence is TGTGCCAGCAGCTTCGGGACTGATAGCAATCAGCCCCAGCATTTT. Its translation is CASSFGTDSNQPQHF.

The chain joins TRBV7-3 to TRBJ2-1; D is undetermined. Germline values: CDR1 SGHTA, CDR2 FQGTGA. V lost 1 base and J 3 bases, leaving 7 bases between the germline ends. The CDR3 loop spans 14 amino acids. In nucleotides, the CDR3 is TGTGCCAGCAGCTTAAGGCCGAACTACAATGAGCAGTTCTTC. It codes for CASSLRPNYNEQFF.